The TCR beta chain described here comes from a study of T cells after yellow fever vaccination. General study points: Most clones from primary vaccination resurfaced after the booster (approximately 95% CD4, 88% CD8). Of the clonotypes, a small share occurred in both CD4 and CD8 compartments.

The table lists this clonotype with a few counts. Its antigen is undetermined. V lost 3 bases, J lost 7 bases, and 16 bases lay in between. CDR3 length equals 15 residues. Germline CDR1 reads MDHEN; CDR2 reads SYDVKM. The authors made TCR cDNA by 5'RACE template switching, adding a universal primer site and UMIs. TCRdb re-called the 5' RACE reads with MiXCR, one entry per CDR3 protein. The sample lists 510,000 or so distinct CDR3 sequences; about a fifth were seen once. This sequence joins TRBV28 and TRBJ1-3; D remains ambiguous. The sequence derives from a young man who received the YFV17D yellow fever vaccine. The sample was PBMCs, taken 15 days after the yellow fever booster vaccination. The CDR3 coding sequence is TGTGCCAGCAGTTTGGGTCTGGCGGTCGAGAACACCATATATTTT. It encodes CASSLGLAVENTIYF.